This T cell receptor beta chain stems from a study of beta chain features in type 1 diabetes. CDR3 size: 12 residues. The V end lost 2 bases, the J end lost 6 bases, and 4 bases lay between the germline ends. Germline CDR1 SNHLY, CDR2 FYNNEI. The table lists this clone with a few counts. Its specificity is not known. As every portion of the isolated RNA was reverse transcribed, the sequencing read expressed TCRB transcripts. Produced via immunoSEQ multiplex PCR; TCRdb's table is partial and in-frame only. This repertoire shows about 130,000 clones, 9.2% found once; its top ten account for 0.6% to 0.8%. Overall study results and limits: Within the patient group, naive, central memory and Treg TCRB repertoires appeared more similar to each other than within healthy donors.

The rearrangement links TRBV2 to TRBJ2-2; D is ambiguous. Specimen: central memory CD4+ T cells from blood. This TCR came from a man between 18 and 35 years old in good health. The CDR3 nucleotides are TGTGCCAGCAGTGAACAGTCCGGGGAGCTGTTTTTT. This encodes CASSEQSGELFF.